This T cell receptor (beta chain) was obtained from a study of cytomegalovirus exposure and HLA in healthy donors (dated by TCRdb to the late 2010s). In terms of the full investigation: An earlier analysis of some 620 of the donors reported 276 Gb of sequence data and around 120 million unique TCR beta sequences obtained from about 170 million T cells. The number of donors typed differed by locus, with 629-630 for A, B, C, DRB1 and DQB1, 522 for DQA1, 600 to 610 for DPA1, and 400 to 490 for DPB1. Because of strong linkage in the cohort, five DR-DQ haplotypes were treated as single units for association and clustering. In a later genetic analysis, genome-wide SNP genotypes for about 65% of the 666 donors were used, and that subset was treated as a discovery cohort. Of the approximately 400 genotyped donors, less than 90% were placed in the genetic ancestry cluster associated with self-reported Caucasian donors. An early release that covered some 640 HLA-typed donors contained approximately 300 gigabases of sequencing data and 75 million to 100 million unique TCR sequences. To decide whether each TCR beta V gene segment behaved as functional or pseudogenic, an earlier analysis of approximately 600 of the donors relied on high-throughput TCR beta sequencing. The study used immunosequencing to profile the T cell repertoires of about 670 subjects and linked those repertoires to cytomegalovirus serostatus. Alongside the repertoire data, information on donor age, sex, ethnicity and CMV serostatus was compiled. Among about 370 genotyped donors of the cohort, an average of approximately 200,000 unique TCR beta nucleotide sequences was sequenced per donor, of which roughly 18% were non-productive. In addition to the first cohort of several hundred subjects, a separate validation cohort of approximately 130 different subjects was used. To predict cytomegalovirus infection status, the study combined high-throughput TCR immunosequencing, statistical association of individual TCRs with disease status, and machine learning. HLA typing covered class I and class II loci at four-digit resolution. Every discovery cohort repertoire had been produced on one sequencing platform. Rather than drawing on any new phenotypic data, the later analysis identified candidate immune exposures from TCR beta sequences and the way those sequences occurred across donors. To study patterns of TCR occurrence, a later analysis re-analyzed previously published TCR beta repertoires from just over 650 donors and added high-resolution HLA genotyping. The study aimed to test whether cataloging public T cell receptors could reveal signatures of past pathogen exposure.

The cohort comprised hundreds of healthy bone marrow donors. Cohort members were all nominally healthy when sampled, although unrecorded immune exposures were likely present. The donor was CMV seronegative and was included in the group of 352 seronegative cohort members. Every donor gave a peripheral blood sample, and the peripheral blood mononuclear cells from that sample were used for TCR beta sequencing. The Qiagen DNeasy Blood Extraction Kit was used to extract genomic DNA from the blood cell samples. The paper as a whole reports these results and caveats: Because the 87-base-pair reads could not distinguish some IMGT-functional V segments, including TRBV6-2 and TRBV6-3, those segments were excluded. A further reported finding was that TCR beta sequences accurately predicted the HLA-A and HLA-B alleles for most subjects in the first cohort. Most TCR sequences were observed very rarely across donors, whereas some public TCRs were present in many individuals. Because HLA typing was unavailable for some donors at each locus, only the typed subset was used in association tests. In a later analysis, HLA-associated TCR beta chains showed more clonal expansion and lower generation probabilities than non-associated chains that were equally common. Three of the identified cytomegalovirus-associated TCR beta chains were confirmed in vitro to be specific for cytomegalovirus antigens. A later analysis reported that several top co-occurrence clusters appeared linked to parvovirus B19, influenza, CMV and Epstein-Barr virus. Because counts were too low, seventeen rarely observed V segments, including chromosome 9 orphons, were left out of the earlier analysis of 587 of the donors. A later analysis found that most CMV-associated TCR beta chains appeared HLA-restricted, with HLA associations seemingly driven largely by CMV exposure. Compared with the roughly 710-donor mean, donors in an Asian-associated ancestry cluster had fewer N-insertions in productive TCRs, according to a later genetic analysis. The study listed 150 to 200 TCR beta chains as associated with cytomegalovirus. V-gene and J-gene trimming of TCR beta chains was associated with a missense DCLRE1C variant in a later genetic analysis, and the association was replicated in an independent cohort. The sequencing pipeline was judged likely to have produced a cluster of highly shared sequence variants as a technical artifact. In an earlier analysis of 450 to 750 of the donors, most TCR beta V segments appeared in productive rearrangements about 87% or about 30% of the time, broadly matching IMGT annotations. Cytomegalovirus status was reported to be diagnosed by the classifier with high specificity and sensitivity in both the original and validation cohorts. Linkage disequilibrium might explain the correlated functional status among segregating V segments, but an unknown experimental factor could not be excluded. In this cohort, only TCR beta chains were sequenced, and detectable features were limited by the absence of alpha or paired-chain data. Strong co-occurrence of HLA alleles, especially DR and DQ, made assigning TCR associations to individual alleles difficult. Specific HLA alleles were associated with 18,000 or so TCR beta sequences at a false discovery rate of 0.05 in a later analysis. Presence/absence analyses assumed roughly uniform sequencing depth across donors, an assumption that may not hold. The only immune exposure information available for the cohort was CMV serostatus. It was suggested by the authors that the approach could potentially be generalized to other disease states and immunological phenotypes. In a later analysis, TCR association rates were found to vary across HLA loci, with the most associated TCRs seen for DRB1 alleles and the fewest for HLA-C alleles.

Via the germline V gene, CDR1 is SGHRS and CDR2 YFSETQ. V is pruned by 0 bases and J by 0 bases, leaving 10 bases of the junction without a gene match. The CDR3 goes from the cysteine to the phenylalanine over 19 residues. The CDR3 DNA has 57 bases and is translated from base 1. With regard to this clone: The target of this receptor is not known.

The receptor library was made with the immunoSEQ multiplex PCR assay. For the multiplex PCR, a mixture combining 60 forward primers for TCR Vbeta segments and 13 reverse primers for TCR Jbeta segments was used. Amplification of the CDR3 region of rearranged TCR beta genes was performed with a multiplex PCR assay on genomic DNA. The Illumina HiSeq System was used to sequence the amplified TCR beta libraries as 87-base-pair reads. On the authors' methods: Across the 500 to 850 repertoires, a later analysis counted 60 million to 90 million unique TCR beta chains, roughly 11 million of which were shared by at least two donors. A nearest-neighbor algorithm error-corrected the raw reads and collapsed the reads into unique sequences, merging closely related sequences to remove PCR and sequencing errors. CDR3 sequences were aligned to IMGT reference sequences to assign V, D and J gene segments. Each retained sequence needed at least a six-nucleotide match to both a V gene segment and a J gene segment. Rearrangements were called productive when the CDR3 lacked stop codons and stayed in frame with V and J; all others were non-productive. Following IMGT convention, CDR3 was defined as the stretch from the second conserved V-encoded cysteine up to the conserved J-encoded phenylalanine. In an earlier analysis of approximately 500 of the donors, sequences lacking an unambiguous match to a single V gene segment were excluded. In an earlier analysis of roughly 500 of the donors, V segments were called functional above 56.7% productive rearrangements and were called segregating when the between-donor standard deviation exceeded 5%. A statistical classification framework was developed to diagnose cytomegalovirus status using the catalog of TCR beta chain sequences. In a later analysis, V and J genes were assigned by comparing TCR nucleotide sequences against IMGT/GENE-DB human TR gene sequences. The TCRdist pipeline was used in a later analysis to assign CDR3 sequences and most-parsimonious VDJ recombination scenarios. In a later analysis, each TCR beta chain was defined by its CDR3 amino acid sequence together with its V-gene family, and reads without a unique V-gene family were excluded. In a later analysis, 450 to 600 highly shared, low-generation-probability nucleotide sequences were removed to address suspected cross-contamination and a sequencing artifact. A later analysis calculated a clonal expansion index for each public chain from normalized within-repertoire ranks of inferred template counts. In a later analysis, generation probabilities were computed using a VDJ recombination model fitted to out-of-frame rearrangements, and the results were checked against IGoR. A later analysis scored TCR-TCR, TCR-HLA and TCR-CMV co-occurrence with hypergeometric tests, applying a repertoire-size bias correction to TCR pairs. In a later analysis, false discovery rates were estimated by permuting HLA or CMV assignments 20 times. In a later analysis, co-occurring TCRs were grouped using DBSCAN, and TCRdist sequence similarity was added for clustering within HLA-allele-positive subsets. Repertoires with fewer than 30,000 or more than 120,000 public chains were left out of co-occurrence clustering, as were a handful of repertoires with anomalous nucleotide sharing. TCRdb took over this immuneACCESS table, retaining in-frame rearrangements with V and J assigned. Such tables are incomplete; in checked studies, under half of the missing clones stem from an unresolved V gene, and the remainder is unexplained. V, J and clone size derive from that table, while D and trimming were established from the DNA sequence. The sample table on file contains under 200,000 clones. The ten most abundant clones make up 6.5% of the sample.

This TCR was sampled from a man aged 30 to 39 in good health and CMV-seronegative. Sequences were obtained from PBMCs. This receptor chain uses TRBV5-1 and TRBJ1-3, with 9 junctional bases fitting TRBD1. CDR3 protein: CASSLAGSGQGTSGNTIYF. In nucleotides, the sequence is TGCGCCAGCAGCTTGGCCGGGTCGGGACAGGGTACCTCTGGAAACACCATATATTTT.